A selection of T cell receptor beta chains follows, all from one sample in a study of shared clonotypes between healthy human individuals. Sequencing was performed with immunoSEQ multiplex PCR; in TCRdb, only in-frame clones are kept and a portion is missing. The sample consists of roughly 760,000 clones, less than 85% of them appearing once. Sequenced input: memory CD4+ T cells sorted from blood. Receptors were obtained from a woman aged 25 to 39 in good health. Each CDR3 is given with its conserved first and last residue. The D gene is left open where the match is weak. Only part of the rows carry a size: once, few, many, or a class if the clone is expanded.

size,J,V,D,DNA,CDR3
NA,TRBJ2-3,TRBV10-3,TRBD2,TGTGCCATAGCGGGAGTCGACACAGATACGCAGTATTTT,CAIAGVDTDTQYF
NA,TRBJ2-1,TRBV7-2,TRBD2,TGTGCCAGCCGCGGGGGGGGTTCCTACAATGAGCAGTTCTTC,CASRGGGSYNEQFF
once,TRBJ2-1,TRBV28,TRBD2,TGTGCCAGCAGTTTTACTAGCGGGAGTTACAATGAGCAGTTCTTC,CASSFTSGSYNEQFF
NA,TRBJ2-2,TRBV9,TRBD2,TGTGCCAGCAGCCGAAGGGGACTAGCGGGAGGTACCGGGGAGCTGTTTTTT,CASSRRGLAGGTGELFF
NA,TRBJ2-7,TRBV5-4,NA,TGTGCCAGCAGCATGGACATGATCTACGAGCAGTACTTC,CASSMDMIYEQYF
NA,TRBJ1-5,TRBV2,TRBD1,TGTGCCAGCAGCCCCATGGGACAGGGAAGGAATCAGCCCCAGCATTTT,CASSPMGQGRNQPQHF
NA,TRBJ1-5,TRBV7-8,NA,TGTGCCAGCAGCTGGGGGTGGGGCGGACGTAGCAATCAGCCCCAGCATTTT,CASSWGWGGRSNQPQHF
few,TRBJ2-7,TRBV28,NA,TGTGCCAGCAGTCCTTCGCGGGGCTACGAGCAGTACTTC,CASSPSRGYEQYF
once,TRBJ2-2,TRBV5-1,TRBD2,TGCGCCAGCAGCTCGGGACTAGCGGGAGAAGGTAACACCGGGGAGCTGTTTTTT,CASSSGLAGEGNTGELFF
many,TRBJ2-7,TRBV18,TRBD2,TGTGCCAGCTCACCAGGGAGGGAACCCTACGAGCAGTACTTC,CASSPGREPYEQYF
NA,TRBJ1-1,TRBV6-1,TRBD1,TGTGCCAGCAGTGAAAACAGGGGCCCTGAAGCTTTCTTT,CASSENRGPEAFF
NA,TRBJ2-5,TRBV7-2,NA,TGTGCCAGCAGCTCGGCGGTAGACCCGGCGGCAGAGACCCAGTACTTC,CASSSAVDPAAETQYF
NA,TRBJ2-6,TRBV28,NA,TGTGCCAGCAGTTCGCTCGACTGGGGGGCGGCAGCTGGGGCCAACGTCCTGACTTTC,CASSSLDWGAAAGANVLTF
NA,TRBJ2-7,TRBV19,TRBD1,TGTGCGGGACAGGACTACGAGCAGTACTTC,CAGQDYEQYF
few,TRBJ2-1,TRBV11-3,TRBD2,TGTGCCAGCAGCCCCACCACCTCGGGGATAGCGGGAGGCTACAATGAGCAGTTCTTC,CASSPTTSGIAGGYNEQFF
NA,TRBJ2-7,TRBV5-1,TRBD1,TGCGCCAGCAGCGGGGGACAGCGAGACTCCTACGAGCAGTACTTC,CASSGGQRDSYEQYF
NA,TRBJ2-1,TRBV7-2,NA,TGTGCCAGCAGCTTAGCCGTATGGGGCAATGAGCAGTTCTTC,CASSLAVWGNEQFF
once,TRBJ2-5,TRBV9,NA,TGTGCCAGCAGCGCCCGTCAAGAGACCCAGTACTTC,CASSARQETQYF
NA,TRBJ1-5,TRBV29-1,NA,TGCAGCGTTGAAGTCGAAGGATCTGGCAATCAGCCCCAGCATTTT,CSVEVEGSGNQPQHF
NA,TRBJ2-2,TRBV28,TRBD2,TGTGCCAGCTCCTTGACCCCAGGGAGGGCCACCGGGGAGCTGTTTTTT,CASSLTPGRATGELFF
NA,TRBJ1-5,TRBV6-1,NA,TGTGCCAGCAGTGAAAGCGGGGCCGGGCAGCCCCAGCATTTT,CASSESGAGQPQHF
NA,TRBJ2-1,TRBV19,TRBD2,TGTGCCAGTAGTGCGCCCGGGACTAGCGGGAGTGGGAATGAGCAGTTCTTC,CASSAPGTSGSGNEQFF
NA,TRBJ2-5,TRBV7-2,TRBD2,TGTGCCAGCAGCTTAGCGCTAGGACTAGCGGGACGAGGGGAGACCCAGTACTTC,CASSLALGLAGRGETQYF
NA,TRBJ2-7,TRBV18,NA,TGTGCCAGCTCACCAACGCTCAGGACAGTCTCCTACGAGCAGTACTTC,CASSPTLRTVSYEQYF
NA,TRBJ2-2,TRBV10-3,NA,TGTGCCATCAGTGAGCCCCTGGGCGGCGGTAACACCGGGGAGCTGTTTTTT,CAISEPLGGGNTGELFF
NA,TRBJ2-5,TRBV28,NA,TGTGCCAGCAGTTTATTACAGGGCCACCAAGAGACCCAGTACTTC,CASSLLQGHQETQYF
once,TRBJ2-5,TRBV5-4,TRBD2,TGTGCCAGCAGCCGCTGGACTAGCCAAGAGACCCAGTACTTC,CASSRWTSQETQYF
NA,TRBJ1-2,TRBV10-3,NA,TGTGCCATCAGTGAGACCTCCTATGGCTACACCTTC,CAISETSYGYTF
NA,TRBJ2-2,TRBV5-1,NA,TGCGCCGCGAGGACGGGCCCCTCGAACACCGGGGAGCTGTTTTTT,CAARTGPSNTGELFF
few,TRBJ2-7,TRBV7-9,NA,TGTGCCAGCAGCTTAGCTAACTACGAGCAGTACTTC,CASSLANYEQYF
NA,TRBJ2-1,TRBV19,NA,TGTGCCAGTACAAGGGGGACGGCCCTTTACAATGAGCAGTTCTTC,CASTRGTALYNEQFF
NA,TRBJ1-1,TRBV28,NA,TGTGCCAGCAGTTTAGGGACTCAGGCTTTCTTT,CASSLGTQAFF
NA,TRBJ1-2,TRBV2,NA,TGTGCCAGCATCGGCGGGAACTATGGCTACACCTTC,CASIGGNYGYTF
NA,TRBJ2-7,TRBV7-2,NA,TGTGCCAGCAGCCCGCTAGCGATTAAATTCTACGAGCAGTACTTC,CASSPLAIKFYEQYF
NA,TRBJ2-5,TRBV4-1,NA,TGCGCCAGCAGCCAGGCGACAGGTGGTCAGACCCAGTACTTC,CASSQATGGQTQYF
NA,TRBJ2-2,TRBV28,NA,TGTGCCAGCAGTCGGCCACCCGGGGAGCTGTTTTTT,CASSRPPGELFF
NA,TRBJ1-1,TRBV19,TRBD1,TGTGCCAGTAGTATTATAGGACAGGGGAATTCTATTGAAGCTTTCTTT,CASSIIGQGNSIEAFF
NA,TRBJ2-7,TRBV7-9,TRBD1,TGTGCCAGCAGCTTAACGGGGACAGGGAGGTTTAACGAGCAGTACTTC,CASSLTGTGRFNEQYF
NA,TRBJ2-3,TRBV5-1,TRBD2,TGCGCCAGCGGGGAGGGTCCTAGCACAGATACGCAGTATTTT,CASGEGPSTDTQYF
NA,TRBJ1-1,TRBV6-4,NA,TGTGCCAGCAGTGACTCGGGGAAAGCTTTCTTT,CASSDSGKAFF
NA,TRBJ1-1,TRBV14,NA,TGTGCCAGCAGCCAAGAAGTACAGGGCGCCACTGAAGCTTTCTTT,CASSQEVQGATEAFF
NA,TRBJ2-1,TRBV27,NA,TGTGCCAGCAGATCCGAAAACTCCTACAATGAGCAGTTCTTC,CASRSENSYNEQFF
NA,TRBJ2-7,TRBV28,NA,TGTGCCAGCAGCAGACAGAACACCTACGAGCAGTACTTC,CASSRQNTYEQYF
few,TRBJ2-2,TRBV29-1,TRBD2,TGCAGCGCGAGCAGCCTGGCGGGAGGTTCCGGGGAGCTGTTTTTT,CSASSLAGGSGELFF